The next 19 T cell receptor beta chains were all read from a single sample in a study of tumor-infiltrating lymphocytes in primary liver carcinoma. Extraction of RNA together with DNA used about 17-31 mg of unsorted bulk tissue. Starting from around 0.45 ug of total RNA, TCR beta cDNA was produced with a primer in the constant region. Slightly modified ARM-PCR, run as three nested multiplex PCR rounds, produced the TCR beta libraries. It was with TRBV1-TRBV30 forward primers and a C-beta reverse primer that the first two PCR rounds were run, at roughly 11 cycles each. TCRdb reprocessed the multiplex PCR reads via MiXCR and lists one record per CDR3 protein. The sample lists roughly 80,000 distinct CDR3 sequences, 60% to 75% seen once, with 15% to 20% in the top ten. The sequenced material came from liver tumor tissue from sampling region 1. Subset meaning: tumor region T1, superior pole. Source of these receptors: a man between 35 and 55 years old with primary liver carcinoma and hepatitis B virus infection.

Points on this clonotype: A read error may produce the germline difference seen at one junction end. This chain joins TRBV4-1 and TRBJ2-7; D is unresolved. The germline V gene encodes CDR1 MGHRA and CDR2 YSYEKL. CDR3 length equals 16 residues. CDR3 in DNA: TGCGCCGGCAGCCCATCAAACGACAACCCTCCGAGGGAGCAGTACTTC. Residues: CAGSPSNDNPPREQYF.

The DNA for the CDR3 is TGCAGTGCAACTAGCGGGAGCTCCTACGAGCAGTACTTC. Its protein product is CSATSGSSYEQYF. The chain recombines TRBV20-1 with TRBJ2-7, with 11 bases matching TRBD2. The CDR3 loop spans 13 amino acids. V dropped 6 bases and J dropped 0; count of bases not matched to a gene: 1. The germline gives CDR1 DFQATT, CDR2 SNEGSKA (reference sequence).

Turning to this clonotype: The junction and the germline gene differ at one end; a read error may be behind it. V usage is TRBV5-4 and J usage is TRBJ1-2; maybe TRBD1 (5 bases). The CDR3 loop spans 13 amino acids. CDR1 and CDR2 (germline): SGHNT, YYREEE (reference sequence). The CDR3: CASSGHLDYGHTF. CDR3 in DNA: TGTGCCAGCAGCGGACACTTGGACTATGGCCACACCTTC.

As concerns this clonotype: Being one base from a much bigger clone, this may be a read error. V gene TRBV5-1 combines with J gene TRBJ2-2; 9 nucleotides match TRBD2. The CDR3 is 16 residues long. V dropped 4 bases and J dropped 5; count of bases not matched to a gene: 9. Germline V CDR1 and CDR2: SGHRS, YFSETQ. CDR3: CASSIQLAGFTGELFF. The CDR3 DNA reads as TGCGCCAGCAGCATCCAACTAGCGGGTTTTACCGGGGAGCTGTTTTTT.

This clonotype turned up a few times. A much more abundant neighbour one base away suggests this may be a read error. The chain links TRBV6-5 to TRBJ1-2; 9 bases fit TRBD1. The CDR3 loop spans 14 amino acids. Germline V gene lookup returns CDR1 MNHEY and CDR2 SVGAGI. CDR3 bases: TGTGCCAGCAGACACGGGACAGGGAATTATGGCCACACCTTC. Protein product: CASRHGTGNYGHTF.

Concerning this clonotype itself: A much bigger clone sits one base away, suggesting this may be a read error. In DNA form, the CDR3 reads TGCGCCAGCAGCTTGTGCAGTTTCTCCTACGAGCAGTACTTC. It translates to CASSLCSFSYEQYF. The chain has TRBV5-1 and TRBJ2-7; D not resolved. Germline V gives CDR1 SGHRS, CDR2 YFSETQ. This CDR3 has 14 amino acids. V was shortened by 1 base and J by 0 bases, with 8 bases between the two germline ends.

With respect to this clonotype: A read error is possible here, since a much larger clone lies one base away. The V and J genes are TRBV13 and TRBJ2-1; 7 bases line up with TRBD1. The CDR3 covers 16 residues. Germline V gives CDR1 PRHDT, CDR2 FYEKMQ (reference sequence). This CDR3 reads CPSSLPTGDPYNEQFF. As DNA, the CDR3 is TGTCCCAGCAGCTTACCCACAGGGGACCCCTACAATGAGCAGTTCTTC.

A remark on this clonotype: A much larger clone differs from this one at a single base, so this may be a read error. The chain recombines TRBV7-9 with TRBJ1-2, with 9 nucleotides matching TRBD1. CDR1 is SEHNR and CDR2 is FQNEAQ in the germline V gene (reference sequence). The CDR3 has 15 amino acids. CDR3 in DNA: TGTACCAGCAGCCCGCGGACAGGGGCGTTCTATGGCTACACCTTC. As protein: CTSSPRTGAFYGYTF.

This chain links TRBV12-3 or TRBV12-4 with TRBJ2-1; D may match TRBD1 or TRBD2 (5 bases each). The CDR3 has 14 amino acids. Trimming took 7 bases from V and 6 from J, leaving 16 bases between them. The CDR3 DNA is TGTGCCAGCACTACAAGCCAGAGGGGCAATGAGCAGTTCTTC. Protein: CASTTSQRGNEQFF.

About this clonotype: No conserved phenylalanine or tryptophan is present at the end of the CDR3, so a read error is the likely explanation. V is TRBV7-9 and J is TRBJ2-2; D uncertain. With 4 bases removed from V and 5 bases from J, the gap between germline ends came to 11 bases. In germline, CDR1 is SEHNR, CDR2 FQNEAQ (reference sequence). This CDR3 is 14 amino acids long. CDR3 region: CASSSGSLTGELFL. In DNA form, the CDR3 reads TGTGCCAGCAGCTCAGGCAGTTTGACCGGGGAGCTGTTTCTT.

The chain recombines TRBV11-2 with TRBJ2-1; D possibly corresponds to TRBD1 (6 bases). Germline assignment: CDR1 SGHAT and CDR2 FQNNGV. V dropped 6 bases and J dropped 7 bases, with 22 bases sitting between them. This CDR3 has 16 amino acids. This CDR3 is CASSLWGPGRENEQFF. The DNA for the CDR3 is TGTGCCAGCAGTTTATGGGGGCCTGGGAGAGAAAATGAGCAGTTCTTC.

The rearrangement joins TRBV11-1 to TRBJ2-1; 7 bases fit TRBD2. CDR1 SGHAT and CDR2 FQDESV come from the germline V gene (reference sequence). The CDR3 is 14 residues long. CDR3 DNA: TGTGGCAGTAGCTCAGGTGCGGGAGATATTGAGCAGTTCTTC. Translation gives CGSSSGAGDIEQFF.

This clonotype showed up just a few times. A single base separates this from a much larger clone, so it may be a read error. The chain uses TRBV5-6 and TRBJ1-1, with unresolved D. Trimming pared 0 bases from V and 3 bases from J, leaving 0 bases between. Germline V CDR1 and CDR2: SGHDT, YYEEEE. This CDR3 has 11 amino acids. The CDR3 reads CASSLDTEAFF. Here the CDR3 DNA reads TGTGCCAGCAGCTTGGACACTGAAGCTTTCTTT. Looking up the rest from reference TRBV5-6 and TRBJ1-1 gives the full variable domain: DAGVTQSPTHLIKTRGQQVTLRCSPKSGHDTVSWYQQALGQGPQFIFQYYEEEERQRGNFPDRFSGHQFPNYSSELNVNALLLGDSALYLCASSLDTEAFFGQGTRLTVV.

Remarks on this clonotype: An end of the junction differs from the germline gene, which may be a read error. This chain links TRBV6-1 with TRBJ2-7; D gene unclear. The length of the CDR3 is 12 residues. From germline, CDR1 is MNHNS and CDR2 SASEGT. In DNA, the CDR3 is TGTGCCAGCAGTGAAGTGCCCTTCGAGCAATACTTC. This gives the protein CASSEVPFEQYF.

About this clonotype itself: At one of its ends the junction is not consistent with the germline gene, which may arise from a read error. The V and J genes are TRBV29-1 and TRBJ2-1; the match to TRBD1 covers 8 bases. This CDR3 comprises 15 residues. In germline, CDR1 is SQVTM, CDR2 ANQGSEA. The CDR3 is CSLERWDRRYNEQFF. In DNA, the CDR3 is TGCAGCCTTGAGCGCTGGGACAGGCGTTACAATGAGCAGTTCTTC.

This clonotype was found once. The V gene is TRBV4-1, the J gene TRBJ2-5; TRBD1 aligns across 8 bases. The CDR3 sequence is 16 residues long. Looked up from germline, CDR1 is MGHRA and CDR2 is YSYEKL. With V trimmed by 4 bases and J by 4 bases, 11 bases remained unmatched. This CDR3 is CASSRQDRDTGETQYF. The CDR3 DNA sequence: TGCGCCAGCAGCCGTCAGGACAGGGATACAGGAGAGACCCAGTACTTC.

About this clonotype: The junction departs from germline at one end; a sequencing error may be responsible. This rearrangement joins TRBV11-1 to TRBJ2-1; TRBD2 aligns across 10 bases. The germline V gene has CDR1 SGHAT and CDR2 FQDESV (reference sequence). The CDR3 totals 19 residues. The CDR3: CVSSFGLALAGTSYKEQFF. The CDR3 coding sequence is TGTGTCAGCAGCTTTGGACTCGCACTAGCGGGAACCTCCTACAAAGAGCAGTTCTTC.

As for this clonotype: A read error is likely, as this CDR3 ends without the conserved phenylalanine or tryptophan. The chain couples TRBV5-4 to TRBJ2-2; the D call may be TRBD1 or TRBD2 (5 bases each). Germline lookup yields CDR1 SGHNT and CDR2 YYREEE (reference sequence). CDR3 size: 13 residues. Here the CDR3 reads CASTLGSRGELFY. CDR3 bases: TGTGCCAGCACCTTGGGCTCGAGGGGAGAACTGTTTTAT.

With regard to this clonotype: A clone one base away is much larger, so this may be a read error. The chain is built from TRBV6-1 and TRBJ2-1; no clear D gene. The CDR3 is made up of 13 amino acids. Germline CDR1 reads MNHNS; CDR2 reads SASEGT. CDR3 in DNA: TGTGCCAGCAGTGAAGCGGAGTGCAATGAGCAGATCTTC. Its translation: CASSEAECNEQIF.